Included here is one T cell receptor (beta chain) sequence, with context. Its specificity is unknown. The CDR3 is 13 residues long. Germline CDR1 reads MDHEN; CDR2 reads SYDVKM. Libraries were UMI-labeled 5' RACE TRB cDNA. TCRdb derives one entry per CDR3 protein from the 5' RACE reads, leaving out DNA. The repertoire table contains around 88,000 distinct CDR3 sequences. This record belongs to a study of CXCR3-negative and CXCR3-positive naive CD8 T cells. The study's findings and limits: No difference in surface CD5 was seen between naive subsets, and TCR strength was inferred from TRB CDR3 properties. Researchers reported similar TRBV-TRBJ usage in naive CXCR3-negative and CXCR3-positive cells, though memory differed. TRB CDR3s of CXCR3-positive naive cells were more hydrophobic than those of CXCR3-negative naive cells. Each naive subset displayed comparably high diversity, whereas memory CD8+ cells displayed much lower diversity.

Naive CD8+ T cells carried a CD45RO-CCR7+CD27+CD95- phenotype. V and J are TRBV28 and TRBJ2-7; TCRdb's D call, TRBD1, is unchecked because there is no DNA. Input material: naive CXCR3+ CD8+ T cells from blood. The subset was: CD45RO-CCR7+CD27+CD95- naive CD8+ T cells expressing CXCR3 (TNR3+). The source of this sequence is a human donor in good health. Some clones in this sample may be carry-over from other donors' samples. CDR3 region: CASAPDRGYEQYF.